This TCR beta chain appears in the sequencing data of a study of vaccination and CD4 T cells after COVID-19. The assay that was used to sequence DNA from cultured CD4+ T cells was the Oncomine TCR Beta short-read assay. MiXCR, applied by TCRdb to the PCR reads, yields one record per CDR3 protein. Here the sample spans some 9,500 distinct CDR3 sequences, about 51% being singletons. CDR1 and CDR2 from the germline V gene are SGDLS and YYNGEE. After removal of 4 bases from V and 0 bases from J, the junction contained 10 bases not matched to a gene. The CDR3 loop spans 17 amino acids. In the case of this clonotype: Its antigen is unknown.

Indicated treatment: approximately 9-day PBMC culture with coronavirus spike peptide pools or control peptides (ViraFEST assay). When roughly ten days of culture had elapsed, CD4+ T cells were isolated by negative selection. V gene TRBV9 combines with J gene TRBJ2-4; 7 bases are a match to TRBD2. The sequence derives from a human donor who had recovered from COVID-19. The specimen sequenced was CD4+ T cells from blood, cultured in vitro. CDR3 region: CASSNSGGSLAKNIQYF. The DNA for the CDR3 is TGTGCCAGCAGCAATTCGGGGGGATCCTTAGCCAAAAACATTCAGTACTTC.